This entry is about one T cell receptor (beta chain). Its cognate antigen is unknown. Germline loops: CDR1 SGHAT, CDR2 FQNNGV. CDR3 length: 12 amino acids. Trimming stripped 5 bases from V and 4 bases from J, with 5 bases between. Amplification by 5'RACE using constant-segment primers produced TCR alpha and TCR beta cDNA libraries that carried sample barcodes and UMIs. In TCRdb, the 5' RACE reads were re-called with MiXCR into one record per CDR3 protein. Of about 160,000 distinct CDR3 sequences in the sample, 25% to 40% were seen once. This sample was taken from a study of T-cell memory formation after mild COVID-19. Study-level points and caveats: Within pre-infection memory, some responding clones were found, suggesting cross-reactive memory joined. Later expanders leaned CD4+, whereas day 15 to 85 contracting clones were balanced CD4/CD8. Researchers report contracting CD4+ clones mostly in CM and EM, with CD8+ clones in EMRA.

The chain joins TRBV11-2 to TRBJ2-2, with unresolved D. Sequencing was performed on PBMCs or a T cell subset sorted from them (not recorded which). The sequence was collected from an adult woman who had mild COVID-19 (a few samples of this study predate the infection). Cell type and time point are not known. Here the CDR3 DNA reads TGTGCCAGCAGCGGCACCACCGGGGAGCTGTTTTTT. Its translation: CASSGTTGELFF.